The source of this T cell receptor (beta chain) is a study of blood T cells in healthy people across ages. The CDR3 consists of 16 residues. V gave up 6 bases and J gave up 7 bases, with 22 bases separating them. With a J-beta primer mix and a sample-barcoded 5' primer, a second PCR ran about 7 to 12 cycles. TCRdb recomputed calls from the 5' RACE reads with MiXCR, one row per CDR3 protein. The sample lists some 670,000 distinct CDR3 sequences, 52% occurring once. The chain links TRBV12-3 or TRBV12-4 to TRBJ2-1; either TRBD1 or TRBD2 may fit D (5 bases each). The source material was blood. This TCR came from a woman aged 80 or older in good health. DNA for the CDR3: TGTGCCAGCAGGCCCGGGACCATCACTCTCCAGAATGAGCAGTTCTTC. Its translation: CASRPGTITLQNEQFF.